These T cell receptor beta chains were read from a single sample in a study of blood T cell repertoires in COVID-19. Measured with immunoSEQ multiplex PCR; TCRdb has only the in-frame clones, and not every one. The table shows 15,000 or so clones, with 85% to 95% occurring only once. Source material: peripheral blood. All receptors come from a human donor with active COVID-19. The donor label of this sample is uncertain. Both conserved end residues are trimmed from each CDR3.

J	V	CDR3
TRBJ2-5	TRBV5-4	ASSLAASGIQETQY
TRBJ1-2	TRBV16	ASSPVVGQGYYGYT
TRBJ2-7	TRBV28	ASSSPGTGKNEQY
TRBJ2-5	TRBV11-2	ASSQDREETQY
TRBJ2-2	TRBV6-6	ASSLTGANTGELF
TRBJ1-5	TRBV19	ASSRSGTDSNQPQH
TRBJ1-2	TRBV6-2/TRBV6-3	ASSYSSGALYGYT
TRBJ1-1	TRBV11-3	ASSKRQGLNTEAF
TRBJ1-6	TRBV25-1	ASSESWGTGNSPLH
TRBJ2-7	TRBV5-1	ASSLGTAGDEQY
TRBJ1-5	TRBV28	ASSNPGTGASNQPQH
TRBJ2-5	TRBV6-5	ASNRGEGETQY
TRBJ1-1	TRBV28	ASSFLQTVEAF
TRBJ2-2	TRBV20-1	SASYPTGSSGELF
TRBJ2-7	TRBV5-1	ASSSQGVPYEQY